The TCR beta chain described here comes from a study of tumor-infiltrating lymphocytes in localized non-small cell lung cancer. The CDR3 length is 15 residues. Germline-derived CDR1 and CDR2 are SGHTS and YDEGEE. The J segment lost 5 bases and the V segment lost 2 bases, leaving 6 bases of the junction unmatched. Method: immunoSEQ multiplex PCR; TCRdb's copy keeps in-frame clones and lacks some. The data show roughly 15,000 clones, about 75% seen once. The V call is TRBV5-8, the J call TRBJ1-5; 8 bases are shared with TRBD1. This sequence originates from a human donor with non-small cell lung cancer. The sequenced material came from lung tumor tissue. The CDR3 DNA follows: TGTGCCAGCAGCTTAGTGGACAGGGCGGATCAGCCCCAGCATTTT. Its protein is CASSLVDRADQPQHF.